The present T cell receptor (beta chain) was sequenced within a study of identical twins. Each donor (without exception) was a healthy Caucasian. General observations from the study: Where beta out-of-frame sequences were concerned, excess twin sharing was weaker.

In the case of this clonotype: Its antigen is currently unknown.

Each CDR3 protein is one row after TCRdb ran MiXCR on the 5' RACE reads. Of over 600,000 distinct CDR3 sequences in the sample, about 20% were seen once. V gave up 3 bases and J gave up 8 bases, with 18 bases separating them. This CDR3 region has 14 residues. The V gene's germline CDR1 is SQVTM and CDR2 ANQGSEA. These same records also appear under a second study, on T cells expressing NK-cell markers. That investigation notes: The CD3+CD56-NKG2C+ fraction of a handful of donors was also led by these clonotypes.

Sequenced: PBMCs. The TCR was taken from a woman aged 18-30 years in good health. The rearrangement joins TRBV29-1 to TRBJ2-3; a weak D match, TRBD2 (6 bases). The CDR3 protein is CSVDTGEPEGTQYF. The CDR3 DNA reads TGCAGCGTTGATACGGGGGAGCCTGAAGGTACGCAGTATTTT.